This T cell receptor beta chain was captured by sequencing in a study of shared clonotypes between healthy human individuals. In the study overall: Three CD4 naive, three CD4 memory, two CD8 naive and one CD8 memory plate were used per donor. General study results and limits: Sharing across several donors was seen in 4% to 6.5% of naive CD4 clonotypes.

Across several immunoSEQ plates, the genomic DNA of each subset was split evenly. Template for every sorted-subset replicate PCR totaled approximately 0.2 ug DNA, about 30,000 T cell genomes. TCRdb keeps only in-frame clones here, not all; method: immunoSEQ multiplex PCR. The table has about 2.2 million clones, around 93% seen once. CD45RO-negative CD8 cells positively selected for CCR7 made up the naive population, which excluded terminally differentiated effector memory CD45RA+ cells. Points on this clone: Antigen unknown.

This receptor was taken from a man in his late teens or twenties in good health. Some clones in this sample may be carry-over from other donors' samples. The sample taken for sequencing was naive CD8+ T cells from PBMCs.

The CDR3 here is CASGRDRVDGELFF. Here the CDR3 DNA reads TGTGCCAGCGGTAGGGACAGGGTCGACGGGGAGCTGTTTTTT. V usage is TRBV4-2 and J usage is TRBJ2-2; TRBD1 agrees at 9 bases. V was clipped by 8 bases and J by 7 bases; unmatched bases: 8. The CDR3 runs to 14 residues. Germline CDR1 LGHNA, CDR2 YNFKEQ.